What follows describes a single T cell receptor beta chain. There are many counts of this clonotype. Which antigen it targets is not known. No much larger clone is present one base from it, and per-base qualities are unavailable. Sequencing was performed on an Illumina HiSeq 1500. The public reads were reanalyzed by TCRdb: fastp trimming at Q25, MiXCR alignment, in-frame beta chains only. Rows with one shared CDR3 protein collapse into an entry with the most common genes and DNA. The sample table records 200,000 to 250,000 distinct CDR3 sequences; under 8.5% of these occur just once. Of the sample, less than 7.5% is held by the ten largest clones. The sample originates from a study of T cell repertoires in cytomegalovirus infection (dated by TCRdb to between 2018 and 2021). Regarding the research as a whole: Donor HLA type was relevant to the analysis, because carriage of CMV infection together with the matching HLA type was indicated by public TCR beta signatures. Study-level results and caveats: Carriers of CMV infection plus the relevant HLA type were discriminated by the cumulative frequency of public TCR beta family members in the study cohort and in an independent 352-donor cohort. The ex vivo response was dominated by HLA-C-restricted CMV-specific TCR beta clonotypes, and the single most frequent clonotype in two of eight donors was supplied by these HLA-C-restricted clonotypes.

Reading from cysteine to phenylalanine, the CDR3 counts 15 amino acids. The read is trimmed to its CDR3 DNA, 45 bases read in frame from base 1. Trimming removed 5 bases from V and 0 bases from J, leaving 8 bases between the germline ends. The germline V gene supplies CDR1 MDHEN and CDR2 SYDVKM. The source of this sequence is a human donor in good health (CMV status not recorded). Some clones in this sample may be carry-over from other donors' samples. The chain joins TRBV28 to TRBJ1-6; the D region possibly corresponds to TRBD1 (6 bases align). Specimen: PBMCs. The CDR3 corresponds to CASSTGFSYNSPLHF. At the DNA level, the sequence is TGTGCCAGCAGTACAGGGTTCTCCTATAATTCACCCCTCCACTTT.